Here is one T cell receptor beta chain with its context. TCRdb's copy holds only in-frame clones and misses some; the assay was immunoSEQ multiplex PCR. Altogether 150,000 to 200,000 clones are present, around 90% being singletons, with the ten largest covering roughly 11%. The sample originates from a study of T cell responses to AZD1222 COVID-19 vaccine. This specimen consisted of peripheral blood, obtained 28 days after the second AZD1222 dose. This receptor was identified in an adult who received the AZD1222 COVID-19 vaccine.

For the CDR3, the DNA is TGTGCCAGCAGAATCGACAGGGGGCGAGAGACCCAGTACTTC. It encodes CASRIDRGRETQYF. The chain combines TRBV28 with TRBJ2-5; 10 positions match TRBD1. The trim removed 6 bases at V and 4 bases at J, leaving 5 bases unmatched. The CDR3 is 14 residues long. Per the germline V gene, CDR1 is MDHEN and CDR2 is SYDVKM.